The present entry profiles one T cell receptor (beta chain) with its context. Its antigen is unknown. The CDR3 runs 14 residues. Unmatched junction bases numbered 4, after V lost 5 bases and J lost 3 bases. CDR1 and CDR2 (germline): SGHVS, FNYEAQ. This record comes from a study of cytomegalovirus exposure and HLA in healthy donors. The overall study: Inside one of the first data releases sat about 85 million unique TCRs taken from HLA-typed donors. Study-level findings and limits: It was in a later analysis that TCR association rates were seen to vary by HLA locus, highest for DRB1 and lowest for HLA-C. Among TCR sequences, most were rare, though some public TCRs appeared in many donors.

PCR involved 60 Vbeta and 13 Jbeta primers. Per the authors' pipeline: Unique TCR beta chains totaled approximately 83 million in a later count, with around 11 million of them shared. Repertoires were generated with immunoSEQ multiplex PCR, while TCRdb's copy carries only in-frame clones and drops some. V, J and clone size reflect that table, while D and trimming were determined from the DNA. In the table there are some 84,000 clones, 60% to 80% of which are singletons. This chain links TRBV7-6 with TRBJ2-7, with 10 bases identical to TRBD1. The clonotype comes from a boy younger than 18 in good health and CMV-seronegative. Sequences were obtained from PBMCs. For the CDR3, the DNA is TGTGCCAGCAGCCCGGGACAGGGGAACTACGAGCAGTACTTC. It encodes CASSPGQGNYEQYF.